This T cell receptor beta chain was documented in a study of molecular identifiers for immune sequencing clone quantification. Notes on the study in general: Detection of one spiked Jurkat cell's TCR RNA reportedly worked in 750,000 to 1,000,000 naive cells.

TCRdb re-derived calls from the PCR reads in MiXCR, one entry per CDR3 protein. The table lists 300,000 to 400,000 distinct CDR3 sequences, roughly 24% of them singletons, with 0.65% to 0.75% in the top ten. This clonotype was counted many times. What it binds is unknown. Sequencing was carried out using naive CD8+ T cells from blood, with Jurkat cell RNA spiked in. Subset defined: FACS-sorted CD8+CD4-CCR7+CD45RA+ naive T cells. The TCR originated in a human donor in good health. Some libraries in this study had Jurkat cell RNA spiked in.

CDR3: CASWEAGGPLDTQYF. The CDR3 bases are TGTGCCAGCTGGGAAGCGGGAGGGCCGTTAGATACGCAGTATTTT. V and J are TRBV5-6 and TRBJ2-3; 10 nucleotides line up with TRBD2. Unmatched junction bases numbered 10, after V lost 7 bases and J lost 5 bases. Germline CDR1 reads SGHDT; CDR2 reads YYEEEE. The CDR3 is 15 amino acids.